Listed below are T cell receptor beta chains from one sample, sequenced in a study of early T cells in non-severe SARS-CoV-2 infection. Via MiXCR, TCRdb re-called the 5' RACE reads, giving one row per CDR3 protein. The sample has 90,000 to 130,000 distinct CDR3 sequences, 12% seen once; the top ten hold 3% to 3.5%. The sequenced sample consisted of whole blood. The receptors come from an adult who was a healthcare worker with PCR-confirmed SARS-CoV-2 infection or an uninfected control (not recorded which). Both conserved end residues are trimmed from each CDR3. The D gene is left open where the match is weak.

TRBJ2-1,TRBV5-4,.,ASSRPPPASVHNEQF
TRBJ1-1,TRBV3-1,.,ASSQGRAGTEAF
TRBJ1-1,TRBV20-1,.,SAELLQGFGEAF
TRBJ1-6,TRBV12-3/TRBV12-4,TRBD1,ASSSGTGQESPLH
TRBJ1-3,TRBV18,.,ASSPLGGSGNTIY
TRBJ2-4,TRBV12-3/TRBV12-4,.,ASSLSLAKNIQY
TRBJ2-7,TRBV5-6,TRBD1,AGSPMRQGGYEQY
TRBJ2-7,TRBV6-1,TRBD2,ASRGLAGRYEQY
TRBJ2-7,TRBV28,.,ASTRAAYEQY
TRBJ1-5,TRBV4-2,.,ASSQDQGSNQPQH
TRBJ2-1,TRBV29-1,.,SAGDGEQF
TRBJ2-6,TRBV7-9,.,ASGPTAGRTFSGANVLT
TRBJ1-1,TRBV6-6,.,ASGMGDFTEAF
TRBJ2-1,TRBV7-3,.,ASSLSGYNEQF
TRBJ1-5,TRBV19,.,ASSLSLYQPQH
TRBJ2-3,TRBV6-4,TRBD2,ASSEWRGSSTDTQY
TRBJ2-7,TRBV10-3,TRBD2,AISESVGTSRGEQY
TRBJ2-7,TRBV12-5,TRBD2,ASGFDLAGGFYEQY
TRBJ2-2,TRBV19,.,ASSWGVGELF
TRBJ2-1,TRBV12-3/TRBV12-4,.,ASSQGGAGYNEQF
TRBJ1-1,TRBV11-2,.,ASSGRTALNTEAF
TRBJ1-3,TRBV29-1,.,SVPGGGGTIY
TRBJ2-1,TRBV5-4,TRBD2,ASSLATSFGNEQF
TRBJ1-5,TRBV6-6,TRBD1,ASTLGTGGQPQH
TRBJ2-1,TRBV12-3/TRBV12-4,.,ASSLGGTYNEQF
TRBJ2-3,TRBV7-2,TRBD1,ASSLLRQGADTQY
TRBJ2-7,TRBV12-3/TRBV12-4,.,ASSLDETGSEQY
TRBJ1-1,TRBV28,.,ASSPGALNTEAF
TRBJ2-1,TRBV7-9,.,ASSQEPYYNEQF
TRBJ2-5,TRBV7-9,.,ASSLTPGQGQETQY
TRBJ2-7,TRBV19,.,ASISSAGRSSYEQY
TRBJ2-7,TRBV12-3/TRBV12-4,.,ASSISYEQY
TRBJ1-2,TRBV19,TRBD1,ASSPHGDRTNYGYT
TRBJ2-1,TRBV7-6,.,ASSLAQGGQF
TRBJ2-3,TRBV29-1,.,SADLTDTQY